These T cell receptor beta chains were read from a single sample in a study of response to subunit inactivated influenza vaccine. TCRdb re-analysed the RT-PCR reads in MiXCR, keeping a single row per CDR3 protein. Counted here are approximately 520,000 distinct CDR3 sequences, 25% occurring once; the ten biggest clones make up approximately 2%. Material: CD4+ T cells sorted from PBMCs, obtained approximately 5 days after vaccination. These receptor sequences come from a man aged 50-60 years who received an inactivated influenza vaccine. Each CDR3 is given with its conserved first and last residue. A D gene is named only where the DNA matches it firmly. Clone size is given for some rows only: seen once, a few or many times, or a class if the clone is expanded.

>TRBJ2-5|TRBV12-3/TRBV12-4|NA|few
TGTGCCAGCAGTTCCAGGGTGGAGGAGACCCAGTACTTC
CASSSRVEETQYF
>TRBJ2-3|TRBV10-3|NA|few
TGTGCCATCAGTCCCCAGGAGCGCAAAGATACGCAGTATTTT
CAISPQERKDTQYF
>TRBJ2-3|TRBV28|TRBD1|few
TGTGCCAGCGCGGGACAGGGACTCCCAGATACGCAGTATTTT
CASAGQGLPDTQYF
>TRBJ2-1|TRBV11-2|NA|few
TGTGCCAGCAGCTCCCTTAGCGGATCTAATGAGCAGTTCTTC
CASSSLSGSNEQFF
>TRBJ1-2|TRBV6-1|TRBD1|NA
TGTGCCAGCAGGACAGGGTTAAATGGTGGCTACACCTTC
CASRTGLNGGYTF
>TRBJ2-7|TRBV29-1|TRBD1|NA
TGTTCGATCCTGGGGACAGAAATTTCGAGCTCCTACGAGCAGTACTTC
CSILGTEISSSYEQYF
>TRBJ2-2|TRBV12-3/TRBV12-4|TRBD2|few
TGTGCCAGCAGTAGACTAGCGGGGGGGACCACCGGGGAGCTGTTTTTT
CASSRLAGGTTGELFF
>TRBJ2-7|TRBV11-2|NA|few
TGTGCCAGCAGCCTCGGTTCGCGGACCCTCTCCTACGAGCAGTACTTC
CASSLGSRTLSYEQYF
>TRBJ2-6|TRBV7-8|NA|NA
TGTGCCAGCAGCCCGAGTCGGGGCTCTGGGGCCAACGTCCTGACTTTC
CASSPSRGSGANVLTF
>TRBJ1-1|TRBV10-3|NA|NA
TGTGCCACCGAGGGCCGGGCACCAAGGACTGAAGCTTTCTTT
CATEGRAPRTEAFF
>TRBJ2-5|TRBV10-2|NA|few
TGCGCCAGCGGGATCGGCCCAGAGACCCAGTACTTC
CASGIGPETQYF
>TRBJ2-1|TRBV12-5|NA|NA
TGTGCTAGTGGTGCGCAGGGGTCAGGTGAGCAGTTCTTC
CASGAQGSGEQFF
>TRBJ2-1|TRBV12-3/TRBV12-4|TRBD1|few
TGTGCCAGCAGTTTCGGCAGGGGGTTTTACAATGAGCAGTTCTTC
CASSFGRGFYNEQFF
>TRBJ2-3|TRBV5-1|TRBD2|NA
TGCGCCAGCAGCTTGCGTAAGACTAGCGGGAACACAGATACGCAGTATTTT
CASSLRKTSGNTDTQYF
>TRBJ2-5|TRBV12-3/TRBV12-4|NA|NA
TGTGCCAGCAAAACCGGACACCTCCAAGAGACCCAGTACTTC
CASKTGHLQETQYF
>TRBJ2-3|TRBV7-2|NA|many
TGTGCCAGCAGCCCCGGGGACACAGGGACAGATACGCAGTATTTT
CASSPGDTGTDTQYF
>TRBJ2-3|TRBV27|NA|NA
TGTGCCAGCAGTTTAACGGGATTTAGAGATACGCAGTATTTT
CASSLTGFRDTQYF
>TRBJ2-7|TRBV7-2|NA|few
TGTGCCAGCAGCTTATTAGCGAAGTACGAGCAGTACTTC
CASSLLAKYEQYF
>TRBJ1-1|TRBV7-8|TRBD1|NA
TGTGCCAGCAGCTTAGGTACAGGGGTATTCACTGAAGCTTTCTTT
CASSLGTGVFTEAFF
>TRBJ2-7|TRBV29-1|TRBD2|few
TGCAGCGCCCTGGGACTAGCGGACCCCTACGAGCAGTACTTC
CSALGLADPYEQYF
>TRBJ2-7|TRBV6-2/TRBV6-3|NA|NA
TGTGCCAGCAGTTACTCGATATCACCCCCAGGATCCTACGAGCAGTACTTC
CASSYSISPPGSYEQYF
>TRBJ2-1|TRBV5-6|NA|NA
TGTGCCAGCAGCCTACTGACCGTGAGTGAGCAGTTCTTC
CASSLLTVSEQFF